Listed here is a single TCR beta chain. Repertoires were generated with immunoSEQ multiplex PCR, while TCRdb's copy carries only in-frame clones and drops some. The sample includes 50,000 or so clones, over 85% of them seen just once. This sample stems from a study of control samples from healthy donors and cancer patients. The sample comprised PBMCs. The origin of this receptor is a woman in her fifties or sixties with head and neck cancer.

In nucleotides, the CDR3 is TGTGCCAGCAGCCTTCCTGTGGGCACTGAAGCTTTCTTT. This sequence encodes CASSLPVGTEAFF. The chain recombines TRBV3-1 (or the pseudogene TRBV3-2) with TRBJ1-1; no reliable D call. Germline values: CDR1 LGHDT, CDR2 YNNKEL (reference sequence). V lost 4 bases and J lost 4, with 10 bases in between. This CDR3 region has 13 residues.